Listed below are T cell receptor beta chains from one sample, sequenced in a study of blood T cells in healthy people across ages. One entry per CDR3 protein, called by TCRdb with MiXCR from the 5' RACE reads. The sample includes about 510,000 distinct CDR3 sequences, about 28% of them seen just once. The data were also submitted as part of a second study, on T cells of mothers and their children.

Sequenced sample: blood. The receptors derive from a boy younger than 10 in good health. Each CDR3 is given with its conserved first and last residue. The D gene is left open where the match is weak. Only some rows state a clone size, as once, few, many or a class for expanded clones.

d_call clone_size j_call v_call cdr3_aa cdr3_nt
TRBD1 - TRBJ1-2 TRBV12-3/TRBV12-4 CASSLRAGGQYDYGYTF TGTGCCAGCAGTTTGAGGGCAGGGGGCCAGTATGACTATGGCTACACCTTC
TRBD2 - TRBJ2-7 TRBV20-1 CSARDLRLAGGAYEQYF TGCAGTGCTAGAGATCTACGACTAGCGGGAGGCGCCTACGAGCAGTACTTC
TRBD1 - TRBJ2-7 TRBV28 CASSSSGQGVHEQYF TGTGCCAGCAGTTCCTCGGGACAGGGGGTCCACGAGCAGTACTTC
- - TRBJ1-2 TRBV6-6 CASSYSGTGPFGDGYTF TGTGCCAGCAGTTACTCGGGGACGGGTCCTTTTGGGGATGGCTACACCTTC
TRBD2 many TRBJ2-2 TRBV9 CASSVASGGGELFF TGTGCCAGCAGCGTAGCCAGCGGGGGCGGGGAGCTGTTTTTT
TRBD2 - TRBJ2-5 TRBV7-8 CASSFTPGLAGPGTQYF TGTGCCAGCAGCTTTACCCCGGGACTAGCGGGCCCTGGGACCCAGTACTTC
- few TRBJ1-1 TRBV20-1 CSARDVTEAFF TGCAGTGCTAGAGATGTGACTGAAGCTTTCTTT
- few TRBJ2-5 TRBV12-3/TRBV12-4 CASSSRNRDRETQYF TGTGCCAGCAGTTCCCGGAACAGGGATAGAGAGACCCAGTACTTC
- - TRBJ2-7 TRBV7-6 CASSLVSPDLGSYEQYF TGTGCCAGCAGCTTAGTTTCTCCCGACCTAGGGTCCTACGAGCAGTACTTC
TRBD2 - TRBJ2-1 TRBV11-2 CASSWTSGGVYNEQFF TGTGCCAGCAGCTGGACTAGCGGGGGGGTCTACAATGAGCAGTTCTTC
TRBD2 few TRBJ2-1 TRBV20-1 CSARTSGYNEQFF TGCAGTGCCAGGACTAGCGGATACAATGAGCAGTTCTTC
- few TRBJ1-1 TRBV7-6 CASSSFGTEAFF TGTGCCAGCAGCTCGTTCGGCACTGAAGCTTTCTTT
TRBD2 - TRBJ2-7 TRBV12-3/TRBV12-4 CASGGWTSGTYEQYF TGTGCCAGTGGGGGTTGGACTAGCGGAACCTACGAGCAGTACTTC
TRBD2 few TRBJ2-1 TRBV5-1 CASSSGTSGSLTEQFF TGCGCCAGCAGCTCCGGGACTAGCGGGAGCCTCACTGAGCAGTTCTTC
- many TRBJ1-6 TRBV7-9 CASSLARENSPLHF TGTGCCAGCAGCTTAGCGAGGGAGAATTCACCCCTCCACTTT
- - TRBJ2-2 TRBV5-1 CASSLPLEAVNTGELFF TGCGCCAGCAGCCTACCCCTGGAGGCCGTGAACACCGGGGAGCTGTTTTTT
TRBD1 - TRBJ2-5 TRBV6-5 CASTQTGGEETQYF TGTGCCAGCACCCAGACAGGGGGCGAAGAGACCCAGTACTTC
- - TRBJ2-5 TRBV7-2 CASSGFFGGKYF TGTGCCAGCAGCGGGTTTTTTGGCGGGAAGTACTTC
TRBD2 many TRBJ2-5 TRBV4-3 CASSQDHKASGRAGETQYF TGCGCCAGCAGCCAAGATCATAAAGCTAGCGGGAGGGCCGGAGAGACCCAGTACTTC
TRBD2 - TRBJ2-5 TRBV4-1 CASSQGRSGEQETQYF TGCGCCAGCAGCCAAGGGAGGAGCGGGGAACAAGAGACCCAGTACTTC
- - TRBJ1-2 TRBV28 CASSFEGDYGYTF TGTGCCAGCAGTTTTGAGGGAGACTATGGCTACACCTTC
- - TRBJ1-2 TRBV6-6 CASQRQTLNYGYTF TGTGCCAGCCAGCGCCAGACGCTCAACTATGGCTACACCTTC
TRBD1 few TRBJ2-7 TRBV6-6 CASSQLGDRAFEQYF TGTGCCAGCAGTCAACTCGGGGACAGGGCGTTCGAGCAGTACTTC
- few TRBJ2-5 TRBV7-9 CASRRDEETQYF TGTGCCAGCCGCCGGGACGAAGAGACCCAGTACTTC
- many TRBJ1-1 TRBV4-3 CASSQDRGNTEAFF TGCGCCAGCAGCCAAGATCGTGGGAACACTGAAGCTTTCTTT
- - TRBJ2-1 TRBV12-3/TRBV12-4 CASSLSAGPEQFF TGTGCCAGCAGTCTCTCGGCCGGGCCTGAGCAGTTCTTC
TRBD1 - TRBJ2-2 TRBV12-3/TRBV12-4 CASSLTGGNTGELFF TGTGCCAGCAGTTTGACAGGGGGAAACACCGGGGAGCTGTTTTTT
- - TRBJ1-1 TRBV4-1 CASSEAMNTEAFF TGCGCCAGCAGCGAAGCTATGAACACTGAAGCTTTCTTT
- few TRBJ2-5 TRBV19 CASSIAGLETQYF TGTGCCAGTAGTATTGCAGGGTTAGAGACCCAGTACTTC
TRBD1 - TRBJ2-5 TRBV7-2 CASSTYRGVGETQYF TGTGCCAGCAGCACGTACAGGGGGGTAGGTGAGACCCAGTACTTC
TRBD2 - TRBJ2-1 TRBV7-9 CASSLVTWRLAGGQNEQFF TGTGCCAGCAGCTTGGTGACTTGGCGTCTAGCGGGGGGCCAAAATGAGCAGTTCTTC
TRBD1 few TRBJ2-3 TRBV7-9 CASSSQGAVTDTQYF TGTGCCAGCAGCTCGCAGGGGGCTGTCACAGATACGCAGTATTTT
- few TRBJ1-1 TRBV7-8 CASSLDVAAGEVPNTEAFF TGTGCCAGCAGCTTAGACGTAGCGGCAGGGGAAGTTCCGAACACTGAAGCTTTCTTT
- - TRBJ2-3 TRBV6-5 CASEAGGLGGTDTQYF TGTGCCAGCGAGGCCGGGGGGCTTGGCGGCACAGATACGCAGTATTTT
- few TRBJ2-7 TRBV6-5 CASRPETVLYEQYF TGTGCCAGCAGACCAGAGACAGTCCTCTACGAGCAGTACTTC